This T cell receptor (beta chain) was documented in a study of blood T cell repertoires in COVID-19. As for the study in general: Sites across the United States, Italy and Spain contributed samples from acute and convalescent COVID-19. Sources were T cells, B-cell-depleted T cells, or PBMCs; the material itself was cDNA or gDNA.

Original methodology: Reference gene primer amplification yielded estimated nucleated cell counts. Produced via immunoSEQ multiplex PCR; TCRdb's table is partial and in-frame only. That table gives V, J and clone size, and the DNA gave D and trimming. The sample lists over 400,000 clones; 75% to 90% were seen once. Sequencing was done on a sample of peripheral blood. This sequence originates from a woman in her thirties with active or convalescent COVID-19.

CDR3 in amino acids: CASSSRQGGNNQPQHF. CDR3 coding DNA: TGTGCCAGCAGCTCCCGACAGGGAGGAAACAATCAGCCCCAGCATTTT. This chain joins TRBV5-6 and TRBJ1-5, with 7 bases matching TRBD1. CDR3 length equals 16 residues. Per germline, CDR1 SGHDT and CDR2 YYEEEE. The V gene end was trimmed by 3 bases and the J gene end by 3 bases; junction bases not matched to a gene: 9.